One sample yielded the 25 T cell receptor beta chains listed below, sequenced in a study of blood T cell repertoires in COVID-19 (dated by TCRdb to the early 2020s). Library preparation was by the immunoSEQ multiplex PCR assay. Imported from immuneACCESS, the table was reduced by TCRdb to in-frame sequences with V and J called. These copies leave out some clones; in studies compared against another copy, an unresolved V gene accounts for under half, and the cause of the remainder is not known. A total of some 41,000 clones appear in this sample, roughly 84% of them only once. The ten top clones hold about 4.2% of the sample. The specimen sequenced was peripheral blood. The receptors come from a woman in her sixties or seventies with acute or convalescent COVID-19.

The chain has TRBV14 and TRBJ2-3, with 7 bases identical to TRBD2. CDR3 length: 15 amino acids. CDR1 is SGHDN, CDR2 FVKESK, per germline. The V and J ends lost 2 bases and 1 base, in that order; junction bases with no gene match: 3. The CDR3 region has the DNA TGTGCCAGCAGCCAACGACTAGCCGGCACAGATACGCAGTATTTT. Its protein product is CASSQRLAGTDTQYF.

V gene TRBV6-5 combines with J gene TRBJ2-7; perhaps TRBD2 as D (6 bases). With 7 bases removed from V and 4 bases from J, the gap between germline ends came to 20 bases. The CDR3 sequence is 15 residues long. CDR1 and CDR2 (germline): MNHEY, SVGAGI. The CDR3 DNA sequence: TGTGCCAGCAATCATCGCGGGGAGTATGGGTACGAGCAGTACTTC. Amino acids: CASNHRGEYGYEQYF.

This clone came up a few times. J is TRBJ2-7 and V is TRBV3-1 (or the pseudogene TRBV3-2); no firm D call. From germline, CDR1 is LGHDT and CDR2 YNNKEL (reference sequence). This CDR3 comprises 11 residues. V was cut by 1 base and J by 4 bases, with 2 bases left in between. In DNA, the CDR3 is TGTGCCAGCAGCCAAGCGTACGAGCAGTACTTC. As protein: CASSQAYEQYF.

The chain combines TRBV28 with TRBJ2-7, with a tentative D call TRBD2 (5 bases). Germline V gene data show CDR1 as MDHEN and CDR2 as SYDVKM. The CDR3 sequence is 12 residues long. V was trimmed by 6 bases and J by 4 bases, leaving 10 bases between them. CDR3 in amino acids: CASSLLDYEQYF. CDR3 nucleotide sequence: TGTGCCAGCAGCTTACTAGATTACGAGCAGTACTTC.

The DNA of the CDR3 is TGTGCCACCAGTGTGAGCGGGAGAGGTGAGACCCAGTACTTC. Residues: CATSVSGRGETQYF. The chain couples TRBV24-1 to TRBJ2-5; 8 positions agree with TRBD2. Trimming cost V 5 bases and J 5 bases; bases outside gene matches: 6. CDR1 and CDR2 from the germline V gene are KGHDR and SFDVKD. This CDR3 has 14 amino acids.

The CDR3 nucleotides are TGTGCCAGCAGCTTAGGCTTCCGGGCCAGCGGGATGGAGACCCAGTACTTC. It codes for CASSLGFRASGMETQYF. The chain uses TRBV7-8 and TRBJ2-5; 7 positions match TRBD2. The CDR3 is 17 residues long. Trimming cost V 1 base and J 5 bases; bases outside gene matches: 13. Per germline, CDR1 SGHVS and CDR2 FQNEAQ. The full variable domain, with the rest looked up from reference TRBV7-8 and TRBJ2-5, is GAGVSQSPRYKVAKRGQDVALRCDPISGHVSLFWYQQALGQGPEFLTYFQNEAQLDKSGLPSDRFFAERPEGSVSTLKIQRTQQEDSAVYLCASSLGFRASGMETQYFGPGTRLLVL.

The CDR3 loop is CASTSDRINQPQHF. The CDR3 region has the DNA TGTGCCAGCACCTCCGACAGGATCAATCAGCCCCAGCATTTT. The V call is TRBV2, the J call TRBJ1-5; D possibly corresponds to TRBD1 (6 bases). Germline-derived CDR1 and CDR2 are SNHLY and FYNNEI. This CDR3 spans 14 amino acids. The V end was cut by 7 bases, the J end by 3 bases, with 13 bases between.

The chain links TRBV28 to TRBJ2-7, with TRBD1 identical over 10 bases. J gave up 5 bases and V 6 bases, and 10 bases lay outside the gene matches. The germline gives CDR1 MDHEN, CDR2 SYDVKM. This CDR3 comprises 15 residues. CDR3 coding DNA: TGTGCCAGCAGCACCGGGACAGGGGCCTTGGACGAGCAGTACTTC. Translating it yields CASSTGTGALDEQYF.

The J gene is TRBJ1-2, the V gene TRBV6-5; no clear D. Per the germline V gene, CDR1 is MNHEY and CDR2 is SVGAGI. V lost 2 bases and J 0 bases, leaving 10 bases between the germline ends. CDR3 length: 15 residues. For the CDR3, the DNA is TGTGCCAGCAGTTACGAGAAGGGAGCTAACTATGGCTACACCTTC. Protein product: CASSYEKGANYGYTF.

The chain links TRBV28 to TRBJ1-2; D unresolved. The CDR3 loop spans 12 amino acids. Germline V gene sequence: CDR1 MDHEN, CDR2 SYDVKM. V gave up 8 bases and J gave up 5 bases, with 12 bases separating them. The CDR3 region has the DNA TGTGCCAGCCGAATCGGTATTTATGGCTACACCTTC. This sequence encodes CASRIGIYGYTF.

This sequence joins TRBV27 and TRBJ1-3, with 9 bases fitting TRBD1. This CDR3 region has 17 residues. Germline loops: CDR1 MNHEY, CDR2 SMNVEV (reference sequence). The V segment lost 4 bases and the J segment 4 bases; nucleotides outside the gene matches: 11. Here the CDR3 reads CASSSYTGGLRGNTIYF. The CDR3 nucleotides are TGTGCCAGCAGTTCCTACACAGGGGGCTTGAGAGGAAACACCATATATTTT.

This clone was recorded a few times. The CDR3 coding sequence is TGTGCCAGCCAACGGACAGGGGGTTTATCCTACGAGCAGTACTTC. Its protein is CASQRTGGLSYEQYF. The chain couples TRBV7-9 to TRBJ2-7, with TRBD1 matching over 10 bases. V was pared by 8 bases and J by 1 base, with 8 bases of the junction left unmatched. This CDR3 is 15 amino acids long. Germline V lookup: CDR1 SEHNR, CDR2 FQNEAQ (reference sequence).

The J gene is TRBJ1-3, the V gene TRBV19; possible D gene TRBD1, 5 bases. Trimming stripped 0 bases from V and 0 bases from J, with 12 bases between. This CDR3 is 17 amino acids long. Germline V CDR1 and CDR2: LNHDA, SQIVND (reference sequence). Here the CDR3 DNA reads TGTGCCAGTAGTATAGATGGGGCCGTGGGCTCTGGAAACACCATATATTTT. This sequence encodes CASSIDGAVGSGNTIYF. Full variable domain (remainder filled in from reference TRBV19 and TRBJ1-3): DGGITQSPKYLFRKEGQNVTLSCEQNLNHDAMYWYRQDPGQGLRLIYYSQIVNDFQKGDIAEGYSVSREKKESFPLTVTSAQKNPTAFYLCASSIDGAVGSGNTIYFGEGSWLTVV.

The V call is TRBV4-2, the J call TRBJ2-2; 7 bases match TRBD1. CDR1 is LGHNA, CDR2 YNFKEQ, per germline. The trim removed 11 bases at V and 3 bases at J, leaving 18 bases unmatched. CDR3 length equals 17 residues. This CDR3 reads CAASSTGMMGYTGELFF. Here the CDR3 DNA reads TGTGCCGCCTCGTCGACAGGGATGATGGGGTACACCGGGGAGCTGTTTTTT.

A few counts support this clone. This rearrangement joins TRBV6-5 to TRBJ2-3; 7 bases agree with TRBD1. Trimming took 7 bases from V and 2 from J; bases not matched to a gene: 9. Looked up from germline, CDR1 is MNHEY and CDR2 is SVGAGI. The CDR3 is made up of 15 amino acids. CDR3 loop: CASKTKGAYTDTQYF. The CDR3 DNA follows: TGTGCCAGCAAGACAAAGGGGGCCTACACAGATACGCAGTATTTT.

This chain uses TRBV12-3 or TRBV12-4 with TRBJ1-3; no clear D gene. Trimming took 6 bases from V and 1 from J, leaving 7 bases between them. This CDR3 is built from 13 residues. CDR3 residues: CASRRGSGNTIYF. The CDR3 DNA reads TGTGCCAGCAGACGGGGTTCTGGAAACACCATATATTTT.

This clone was recorded a few times. The chain couples TRBV5-1 to TRBJ1-3, with TRBD1 as a possible D gene (5 bases). V was clipped by 5 bases and J by 2 bases, with 11 bases between them. The CDR3 runs 14 residues. Germline V gene lookup returns CDR1 SGHRS and CDR2 YFSETQ. The CDR3 sequence is CASRPDITGNTIYF. The CDR3 bases are TGCGCCAGCAGGCCGGACATAACTGGAAACACCATATATTTT.

This chain links TRBV2 with TRBJ2-2, with 7 bases matching TRBD1. Germline V gives CDR1 SNHLY, CDR2 FYNNEI. The CDR3 runs to 15 residues. Trimming cost V 5 bases and J 5 bases; bases outside gene matches: 8. The CDR3 sequence: CASSSYRGGTGELFF. The CDR3, as DNA: TGTGCCAGCAGTTCCTACAGGGGTGGGACCGGGGAGCTGTTTTTT.

The chain uses TRBV19 and TRBJ2-3; 8 positions match TRBD2. Germline loops: CDR1 LNHDA, CDR2 SQIVND (reference sequence). With V trimmed by 5 bases and J by 2 bases, 9 bases remained unmatched. The CDR3 is made up of 16 amino acids. The CDR3 DNA reads as TGTGCCAGTAGTCGTAAACTAGCGGAGTACACAGATACGCAGTATTTT. It is translated as CASSRKLAEYTDTQYF.

CDR3: CATRIDITYEQYF. Here the CDR3 DNA reads TGTGCCACCCGGATAGACATAACCTACGAGCAGTACTTC. The rearrangement uses TRBV6-5 and TRBJ2-7, with D uncertain. The CDR3 loop spans 13 amino acids. V lost 10 bases, J lost 2 bases, and 15 bases lay in between. CDR1 MNHEY and CDR2 SVGAGI come from the germline V gene.

The rearrangement joins TRBV6-1 to TRBJ2-7; 12 bases are a match to TRBD2. With V trimmed by 4 bases and J by 3 bases, 10 bases remained unmatched. The germline CDR1 and CDR2 sequences are MNHNS and SASEGT. This CDR3 spans 17 amino acids. CDR3 residues: CASSARLAGAPIYEQYF. DNA for the CDR3: TGTGCCAGCAGTGCCCGACTAGCGGGAGCCCCAATCTACGAGCAGTACTTC.

The gene calls are TRBV7-2 and TRBJ2-7, with no clear D. The germline V gene has CDR1 SGHTA and CDR2 FQGNSA. V was pared by 5 bases and J by 6 bases, with 8 bases between. The CDR3 contains 11 residues. CDR3 in amino acids: CASSLFFEQYF. The DNA for the CDR3 is TGTGCCAGCAGCCTCTTCTTCGAGCAGTACTTC.

This clone qualifies as medium-sized (0.01 to 0.1%). The genes are TRBV29-1 and TRBJ2-7; 10 bases are a match to TRBD2. CDR3 length: 12 residues. Germline-derived CDR1 and CDR2 are SQVTM and ANQGSEA. J was trimmed by 3 bases and V by 8 bases; bases with no gene match: 4. The CDR3 DNA reads TGCAGCACCTCTAGCGGGAGCTACGAGCAGTACTTC. Translated: CSTSSGSYEQYF.

There are a few counts of this clone. The chain recombines TRBV27 with TRBJ1-1; TRBD1 matches 7 bases. Germline V lookup: CDR1 MNHEY, CDR2 SMNVEV (reference sequence). V shed 7 bases, J shed 0 bases, and the junction held 11 bases outside the gene matches. CDR3 length: 16 amino acids. This chain's CDR3 is CASIRHNRGMNTEAFF. CDR3 sequence (DNA): TGTGCCAGCATCCGGCATAACAGGGGAATGAACACTGAAGCTTTCTTT.

The chain links TRBV5-1 to TRBJ2-7; 13 nucleotides match TRBD2. Trimming removed 4 bases from V and 3 bases from J; junction bases left unmatched: 1. The CDR3 runs 14 residues. Germline V lookup: CDR1 SGHRS, CDR2 YFSETQ. The CDR3, as DNA: TGCGCCAGCAGCGGGACTAGCGGGATCTACGAGCAGTACTTC. It specifies CASSGTSGIYEQYF.